The 6 T cell receptor beta chains in this list originate from one sample, sequenced in a study of human T cells and chemical hapten exposure. TCRdb processed the RACE reads anew with MiXCR; each CDR3 protein has one entry. The sample holds 95,000 to 150,000 distinct CDR3 sequences, about 11% seen once. Time point: patch test 3, about 24 weeks after DPC sensitization. As to treatment: therapeutic diphenylcyclopropenone sensitization with weekly scalp DPC. Source: whole blood, taken in connection with sensitization to the hapten diphenylcyclopropenone (DPC). Every receptor here comes from a woman aged 45-59 years with alopecia areata. Some clones in this sample may be carry-over from other donors' samples.

This clonotype appeared many times. This chain connects TRBV12-3 or TRBV12-4 to TRBJ1-4, with 7 nucleotides matching TRBD1. The ends lost 2 bases at V and 7 bases at J; junction bases unmatched: 4. The CDR3 totals 14 residues. The CDR3 DNA sequence: TGTGCCAGCAGTTTAAGAGGGGGCGGTGAAAAACTGTTTTTT. Protein: CASSLRGGGEKLFF.

This clonotype came up many times. The chain is built from TRBV28 and TRBJ2-1; 12 bases are shared with TRBD2. The V segment lost 6 bases and the J segment 5 bases; nucleotides outside the gene matches: 5. The germline V gene encodes CDR1 MDHEN and CDR2 SYDVKM. This CDR3 comprises 15 residues. Written as DNA, the CDR3 is TGTGCCAGCAGGCCTAGCGGGAGGGACGACAATGAGCAGTTCTTC. This translates into CASRPSGRDDNEQFF.

This clonotype was picked up many times. The chain uses TRBV7-9 and TRBJ1-5, with TRBD1 matching over 8 bases. Germline trimming cut 4 bases from V and 5 bases from J; bases unmatched to any gene: 1. The CDR3 runs to 13 residues. Germline CDR1 SEHNR, CDR2 FQNEAQ (reference sequence). The CDR3: CASSSGGHQPQHF. DNA for the CDR3: TGTGCCAGCAGCTCAGGGGGCCATCAGCCCCAGCATTTT.

This clonotype occurred a few times. The chain carries TRBV6-6 and TRBJ2-4, with a weak D call TRBD2 (6 bases). This CDR3 is 16 amino acids long. Germline CDR1 reads MNHNY; CDR2 reads SVGAGI (reference sequence). Trimming took off 5 bases at V and 0 bases at J, with 14 bases between the two ends. The CDR3 coding sequence is TGTGCCAGCAGTGCTACTAGCCGGGGAGCCAAAAACATTCAGTACTTC. The encoded protein is CASSATSRGAKNIQYF.

The chain employs TRBV3-1 and TRBJ1-2; the match to TRBD1 covers 11 bases. CDR3 size: 14 residues. V gave up 4 bases and J gave up 6 bases; unmatched junction bases: 4. Looked up from germline, CDR1 is LGHDT and CDR2 is YNNKEL (reference sequence). CDR3 loop: CASSPGQGADGYTF. CDR3 bases: TGTGCCAGCAGCCCCGGACAGGGGGCAGATGGCTACACCTTC.

This clonotype was counted only a few times. The V call is TRBV10-3, the J call TRBJ2-3; TRBD1 is a possible D gene (6 bases). Looked up from germline, CDR1 is ENHRY and CDR2 is SYGVKD. Trimming took off 11 bases at V and 0 bases at J, with 15 bases between the two ends. The CDR3 loop spans 14 amino acids. This chain's CDR3 is CASWGRGSTDTQYF. The CDR3 DNA is TGTGCCTCCTGGGGTAGGGGGAGCACAGATACGCAGTATTTT.